A selection of T cell receptor beta chains follows, all from one sample in a study of STAT5B mutations in CD4+ large granular lymphocyte leukemia. TCRdb's copy holds only in-frame clones and misses some; the assay was immunoSEQ multiplex PCR. This table has tens of thousands of clones, around 80% appearing once. Sequencing was done on a sample of CD4+ T cells from blood buffy coats. Every receptor here comes from a human donor in good health. CDR3s include the opening cysteine and the closing phenylalanine or tryptophan. D genes are given only for firm matches. Size is stated for part of the rows, as once, few or many counts, or as a class when the clone is expanded.

cdr3_aa: CASSPEPGTVLGTQYF
cdr3_nt: TGTGCCAGCAGCCCCGAACCCGGGACAGTGCTAGGGACCCAGTACTTC
clone_size: .
j_call: TRBJ2-5
d_call: TRBD1
v_call: TRBV7-2

cdr3_aa: CASSLDVAWGYNEQFF
cdr3_nt: TGTGCCAGCTCTCTTGACGTTGCTTGGGGTTACAATGAGCAGTTCTTC
clone_size: once
j_call: TRBJ2-1
d_call: .
v_call: TRBV18

cdr3_aa: CSANRGNTIYF
cdr3_nt: TGCAGTGCTAACAGGGGAAACACCATATATTTT
clone_size: .
j_call: TRBJ1-3
d_call: .
v_call: TRBV20-1

cdr3_aa: CAISEVLSGSSNQPQHF
cdr3_nt: TGTGCCATCAGTGAAGTTCTCTCAGGATCCAGCAATCAGCCCCAGCATTTT
clone_size: few
j_call: TRBJ1-5
d_call: .
v_call: TRBV10-3

cdr3_aa: CASSPRSGGTGNTIYF
cdr3_nt: TGTGCCAGCAGCCCGCGTTCAGGGGGAACTGGAAACACCATATATTTT
clone_size: .
j_call: TRBJ1-3
d_call: TRBD1
v_call: TRBV9

cdr3_aa: CASSFHRASGNEQFF
cdr3_nt: TGTGCCAGCAGCTTCCACAGGGCGTCTGGCAATGAGCAGTTCTTC
clone_size: .
j_call: TRBJ2-1
d_call: .
v_call: TRBV7-2

cdr3_aa: CASSANFYEQYF
cdr3_nt: TGTGCCAGCAGCGCCAATTTCTACGAGCAGTACTTC
clone_size: once
j_call: TRBJ2-7
d_call: .
v_call: TRBV7-9

cdr3_aa: CASSSRGSETQYF
cdr3_nt: TGTGCCAGCAGCAGTAGAGGGAGTGAGACCCAGTACTTC
clone_size: .
j_call: TRBJ2-5
d_call: .
v_call: TRBV7-9

cdr3_aa: CASSLGSERETQYF
cdr3_nt: TGTGCCAGCAGCTTGGGCAGCGAGAGGGAGACCCAGTACTTC
clone_size: .
j_call: TRBJ2-5
d_call: .
v_call: TRBV5-4

cdr3_aa: CASSPTGRSYNEQFF
cdr3_nt: TGTGCCAGTAGCCCGACAGGGCGCTCCTACAATGAGCAGTTCTTC
clone_size: once
j_call: TRBJ2-1
d_call: TRBD1
v_call: TRBV19

cdr3_aa: CASSPTLAGAGMQYF
cdr3_nt: TGTGCCAGCAGTCCCACCCTAGCGGGGGCTGGAATGCAGTACTTC
clone_size: .
j_call: TRBJ2-7
d_call: TRBD2
v_call: TRBV6-5

cdr3_aa: CAWSFGGEAFF
cdr3_nt: TGTGCCTGGTCGTTCGGAGGCGAAGCTTTCTTT
clone_size: .
j_call: TRBJ1-1
d_call: .
v_call: TRBV30

cdr3_aa: CASSLMGQGAEAFF
cdr3_nt: TGTGCCAGCAGCTTGATGGGACAGGGGGCTGAAGCTTTCTTT
clone_size: .
j_call: TRBJ1-1
d_call: TRBD1
v_call: TRBV7-2

cdr3_aa: CASTGGQTSVNTEAFF
cdr3_nt: TGTGCCAGTACGGGTGGACAGACATCGGTGAACACTGAAGCTTTCTTT
clone_size: few
j_call: TRBJ1-1
d_call: .
v_call: TRBV19

cdr3_aa: CSANTNYGYTF
cdr3_nt: TGCAGCGCAAACACTAACTATGGCTACACCTTC
clone_size: few
j_call: TRBJ1-2
d_call: .
v_call: TRBV29-1

cdr3_aa: CASSAESSGANVLTF
cdr3_nt: TGTGCCAGCAGTGCTGAATCCTCTGGGGCCAACGTCCTGACTTTC
clone_size: .
j_call: TRBJ2-6
d_call: .
v_call: TRBV6-1

cdr3_aa: CASSPSGGLSNQPQHF
cdr3_nt: TGTGCCAGCAGCCCCTCGGGAGGGCTCAGCAATCAGCCCCAGCATTTT
clone_size: few
j_call: TRBJ1-5
d_call: .
v_call: TRBV7-2

cdr3_aa: CASSLDWGNTGELFF
cdr3_nt: TGTGCCAGCAGCTTGGATTGGGGGAACACCGGGGAGCTGTTTTTT
clone_size: .
j_call: TRBJ2-2
d_call: .
v_call: TRBV5-4

cdr3_aa: CASSLLAATEAFF
cdr3_nt: TGTGCCAGCAGCTTGCTGGCAGCCACTGAAGCTTTCTTT
clone_size: .
j_call: TRBJ1-1
d_call: .
v_call: TRBV5-5

cdr3_aa: CASSIGTGGGNTIYF
cdr3_nt: TGTGCCAGCAGCATCGGGACAGGGGGTGGAAACACCATATATTTT
clone_size: .
j_call: TRBJ1-3
d_call: TRBD1
v_call: TRBV7-2

cdr3_aa: CASSKERTGGTYGYTF
cdr3_nt: TGTGCCAGCAGCAAAGAGCGGACAGGTGGGACCTATGGCTACACCTTC
clone_size: .
j_call: TRBJ1-2
d_call: .
v_call: TRBV21-1

cdr3_aa: CASSLAASGAYNEQFF
cdr3_nt: TGCGCCAGCAGCTTGGCCGCTAGCGGGGCATACAATGAGCAGTTCTTC
clone_size: .
j_call: TRBJ2-1
d_call: TRBD2
v_call: TRBV5-1

cdr3_aa: CASSGLDRTDTQYF
cdr3_nt: TGTGCTTCCAGCGGGTTAGATAGGACAGATACGCAGTATTTT
clone_size: .
j_call: TRBJ2-3
d_call: .
v_call: TRBV6-1

cdr3_aa: CASSPLGSDNEQFF
cdr3_nt: TGTGCCAGCTCACCACTTGGTTCGGACAATGAGCAGTTCTTC
clone_size: .
j_call: TRBJ2-1
d_call: .
v_call: TRBV18

cdr3_aa: CASMRDSGANVLTF
cdr3_nt: TGTGCCAGCATGAGGGACTCTGGGGCCAACGTCCTGACTTTC
clone_size: once
j_call: TRBJ2-6
d_call: .
v_call: TRBV27

cdr3_aa: CASTLNGGSYNEQFF
cdr3_nt: TGTGCCAGTACCTTAAACGGGGGCTCCTACAATGAGCAGTTCTTC
clone_size: few
j_call: TRBJ2-1
d_call: .
v_call: TRBV19

cdr3_aa: CASSLGTTGGYTF
cdr3_nt: TGTGCCAGCAGCTTAGGGACCACGGGTGGCTACACCTTC
clone_size: few
j_call: TRBJ1-2
d_call: .
v_call: TRBV7-9

cdr3_aa: CASSLDSGYYNEQFF
cdr3_nt: TGTGCCAGCAGCTTGGATAGCGGGTACTACAATGAGCAGTTCTTC
clone_size: .
j_call: TRBJ2-1
d_call: TRBD2
v_call: TRBV5-4

cdr3_aa: CASSTSEGPTYEQYF
cdr3_nt: TGTGCCAGCAGCACCAGTGAGGGTCCGACCTACGAGCAGTACTTC
clone_size: .
j_call: TRBJ2-7
d_call: .
v_call: TRBV11-2

cdr3_aa: CASRLGSSGPYEQYF
cdr3_nt: TGTGCCAGCAGACTAGGGTCTAGCGGGCCCTACGAGCAGTACTTC
clone_size: .
j_call: TRBJ2-7
d_call: TRBD2
v_call: TRBV11-1

cdr3_aa: CASSRTGIAGELFF
cdr3_nt: TGTGCCAGCAGTCGGACAGGGATAGCCGGGGAGCTGTTTTTT
clone_size: .
j_call: TRBJ2-2
d_call: TRBD1
v_call: TRBV28

cdr3_aa: CASSSWTSRDEQYF
cdr3_nt: TGTGCCAGCAGTTCCTGGACTAGCCGGGACGAGCAGTACTTC
clone_size: .
j_call: TRBJ2-7
d_call: TRBD2
v_call: TRBV27

cdr3_aa: CASSRGTYEQYF
cdr3_nt: TGTGCCAGCAGCCGGGGGACCTACGAGCAGTACTTC
clone_size: .
j_call: TRBJ2-7
d_call: .
v_call: TRBV7-9

cdr3_aa: CASSLKAGGGQPQHF
cdr3_nt: TGTGCCAGCAGCTTAAAGGCAGGGGGAGGTCAGCCCCAGCATTTT
clone_size: .
j_call: TRBJ1-5
d_call: TRBD1
v_call: TRBV7-2

cdr3_aa: CASTRPGLGNNEQFF
cdr3_nt: TGTGCCAGCACCCGACCGGGACTAGGGAACAATGAGCAGTTCTTC
clone_size: once
j_call: TRBJ2-1
d_call: TRBD2
v_call: TRBV6-5

cdr3_aa: CASSQFLRDTSTDTQYF
cdr3_nt: TGCGCCAGCAGCCAATTCCTCCGGGACACTAGCACAGATACGCAGTATTTT
clone_size: .
j_call: TRBJ2-3
d_call: .
v_call: TRBV4-3

cdr3_aa: CASSGRGGYNEQFF
cdr3_nt: TGTGCCAGCAGTGGACGGGGGGGCTACAATGAGCAGTTCTTC
clone_size: .
j_call: TRBJ2-1
d_call: TRBD2
v_call: TRBV2

cdr3_aa: CASSTRGGGTDTQYF
cdr3_nt: TGTGCCAGCAGTACCCGGGGGGGAGGTACAGATACGCAGTATTTT
clone_size: .
j_call: TRBJ2-3
d_call: TRBD2
v_call: TRBV6-1

cdr3_aa: CSARARAGYTF
cdr3_nt: TGCAGTGCTAGGGCGAGGGCGGGCTACACCTTC
clone_size: .
j_call: TRBJ1-2
d_call: .
v_call: TRBV20-1

cdr3_aa: CASSLTESYYGYTF
cdr3_nt: TGTGCCAGCAGTTTAACAGAATCCTACTATGGCTACACCTTC
clone_size: once
j_call: TRBJ1-2
d_call: .
v_call: TRBV28

cdr3_aa: CASSSGGAAKNIQYF
cdr3_nt: TGTGCCAGCAGTAGCGGGGGGGCCGCCAAAAACATTCAGTACTTC
clone_size: .
j_call: TRBJ2-4
d_call: TRBD2
v_call: TRBV7-2

cdr3_aa: CASSEEVVNSPLHF
cdr3_nt: TGTGCCAGCAGTGAAGAGGTGGTGAATTCACCCCTCCACTTT
clone_size: .
j_call: TRBJ1-6
d_call: .
v_call: TRBV6-1

cdr3_aa: CSVRGGSTDTQYF
cdr3_nt: TGCAGCGTGCGGGGGGGAAGCACAGATACGCAGTATTTT
clone_size: .
j_call: TRBJ2-3
d_call: TRBD2
v_call: TRBV29-1

cdr3_aa: CASTRGGADYGYTF
cdr3_nt: TGTGCCAGCACAAGAGGGGGCGCAGACTATGGCTACACCTTC
clone_size: .
j_call: TRBJ1-2
d_call: TRBD1
v_call: TRBV6-5

cdr3_aa: CASSPGGLGEKLFF
cdr3_nt: TGTGCCAGCAGTCCAGGGGGGTTGGGGGAAAAACTGTTTTTT
clone_size: few
j_call: TRBJ1-4
d_call: TRBD1
v_call: TRBV2

cdr3_aa: CASSVTTTVGNEKLFF
cdr3_nt: TGTGCCAGCAGCGTAACGACGACAGTGGGTAATGAAAAACTGTTTTTT
clone_size: .
j_call: TRBJ1-4
d_call: .
v_call: TRBV7-2

cdr3_aa: CASKLAVEADTQYF
cdr3_nt: TGTGCCAGCAAACTAGCGGTCGAGGCAGATACGCAGTATTTT
clone_size: once
j_call: TRBJ2-3
d_call: TRBD2
v_call: TRBV2

cdr3_aa: CASKDRVGNQPQHF
cdr3_nt: TGTGCCAGTAAGGACAGGGTGGGCAATCAGCCCCAGCATTTT
clone_size: few
j_call: TRBJ1-5
d_call: TRBD1
v_call: TRBV19

cdr3_aa: CASSLSGYGYTF
cdr3_nt: TGTGCCAGCAGTTTATCTGGTTATGGCTACACCTTC
clone_size: .
j_call: TRBJ1-2
d_call: .
v_call: TRBV28

cdr3_aa: CASSQGQGLYF
cdr3_nt: TGTGCCAGCAGCCAAGGACAGGGACTGTATTTT
clone_size: .
j_call: TRBJ2-3
d_call: TRBD1
v_call: TRBV7-9

cdr3_aa: CASRRTGTSYEQYF
cdr3_nt: TGTGCCAGCAGACGGACAGGCACTTCCTACGAGCAGTACTTC
clone_size: .
j_call: TRBJ2-7
d_call: TRBD1
v_call: TRBV6-5